These 24 T cell receptor beta chains originate from one sample sequenced in a study. Tregs were sorted as CD4+CD25+CD127-/low cells. TCRdb independently ran MiXCR on the 5' RACE reads; one entry per CDR3 protein. The sample lists some 44,000 distinct CDR3 sequences, around 20% occurring once. The sample taken for sequencing was Tregs sorted from blood. These receptors were obtained from a female donor with breast cancer.

With regard to this clonotype: This may stem from a read error, because a much larger clone lies one nucleotide away. The chain combines TRBV12-3 or TRBV12-4 with TRBJ2-1; D is perhaps TRBD1 (6 bases). The CDR3 spans 11 residues. CDR3 in amino acids: CASAQGIEQCF. The DNA of the CDR3 is TGTGCCAGCGCTCAGGGGATTGAGCAGTGCTTC.

There are many counts of this clonotype. The chain combines TRBV4-2 with TRBJ1-1; 8 bases line up with TRBD1. From germline, CDR1 is LGHNA and CDR2 YNFKEQ. The trim removed 0 bases at V and 1 base at J, leaving 7 bases unmatched. The length of the CDR3 is 17 residues. For the CDR3, the DNA is TGTGCCAGCAGCCAAGATGCCAGGGGGCCCGAGAACACTGAAGCTTTCTTT. As protein: CASSQDARGPENTEAFF.

This clonotype was picked up a small number of times. This CDR3 reads CASSYIEELGLAGGNEQFF. The CDR3 bases are TGCGCCAGCAGCTATATCGAAGAGCTGGGACTAGCGGGAGGCAATGAGCAGTTCTTC. This sequence joins TRBV5-1 and TRBJ2-1, with 15 bases that match TRBD2. The germline V gene has CDR1 SGHRS and CDR2 YFSETQ. V was clipped by 3 bases and J by 6 bases; unmatched bases: 13. The CDR3 loop spans 19 amino acids. Filled out from reference TRBV5-1 and TRBJ2-1, the complete variable domain reads KAGVTQTPRYLIKTRGQQVTLSCSPISGHRSVSWYQQTPGQGLQFLFEYFSETQRNKGNFPGRFSGRQFSNSRSEMNVSTLELGDSALYLCASSYIEELGLAGGNEQFFGPGTRLTVL.

This clonotype was observed many times. This CDR3 reads CASSSLFRTTNTEAFF. For the CDR3, the DNA is TGCGCCAGCAGCTCACTGTTTCGGACAACGAACACTGAAGCTTTCTTT. This chain joins TRBV5-1 and TRBJ1-1, with D possibly matching TRBD1 (5 bases). This CDR3 region has 16 residues. The germline gives CDR1 SGHRS, CDR2 YFSETQ. Between the trimmed V and J ends, which lost 3 bases and 1 base, there was a span of 16 bases.

As to this clonotype: This may stem from a read error, because a much larger clone lies one nucleotide away. The rearrangement joins TRBV4-1 to TRBJ2-1, with 8 bases fitting TRBD1. The CDR3 totals 14 residues. In germline, CDR1 is MGHRA, CDR2 YSYEKL. This CDR3 is CASSQEQGGNGQFF. The CDR3 DNA sequence: TGCGCCAGCAGCCAAGAACAGGGGGGAAATGGGCAGTTCTTC.

J is TRBJ1-1 and V is TRBV29-1, with D perhaps matching TRBD1 (5 bases). Germline V gene lookup returns CDR1 SQVTM and CDR2 ANQGSEA. The CDR3 has 13 amino acids. V was trimmed by 4 bases and J by 4 bases, leaving 13 bases between them. In nucleotides, the CDR3 is TGCAGCGTTGGAGGGGCTGGGGGCACTGAAGCTTTCTTT. This encodes CSVGGAGGTEAFF.

The chain carries TRBV13 and TRBJ2-7; D unresolved. V dropped 5 bases and J dropped 5 bases, with 16 bases sitting between them. CDR3 size: 14 residues. Germline-derived CDR1 and CDR2 are PRHDT and FYEKMQ (reference sequence). This CDR3 is CASSPVRQDHEQYF. In DNA, the CDR3 is TGTGCCAGCAGCCCAGTTCGGCAGGACCACGAGCAGTACTTC.

The rearrangement joins TRBV7-9 to TRBJ2-1; D tentatively fits TRBD1 or TRBD2 (5 bases each). The CDR3 has 14 residues. The V and J ends lost 1 base and 3 bases respectively, with 7 bases between them. Germline assignment: CDR1 SEHNR and CDR2 FQNEAQ (reference sequence). CDR3 DNA: TGTGCCAGCAGCTTAGGGGACCTCTACAATGAGCAGTTCTTC. This translates into CASSLGDLYNEQFF. Based on the CDR3 plus reference TRBV7-9 and TRBJ2-1, the full variable domain is DTGVSQNPRHKITKRGQNVTFRCDPISEHNRLYWYRQTLGQGPEFLTYFQNEAQLEKSRLLSDRFSAERPKGSFSTLEIQRTEQGDSAMYLCASSLGDLYNEQFFGPGTRLTVL.

This clonotype was seen once. This could be a read error, since a much larger clone is one nucleotide away. The rearrangement joins TRBV7-3 to TRBJ2-3; perhaps D is TRBD1 or TRBD2 (5 bases each). The CDR3 totals 15 residues. CDR1 SGHTA and CDR2 FQGTGA come from the germline V gene. The CDR3, as DNA: TGTACCAGCAGCTCCGGGACGGCTAGCACAGATACGCAGTATTTT. Protein product: CTSSSGTASTDTQYF.

Regarding this clonotype: Likely a read error: the CDR3 ends without its conserved phenylalanine or tryptophan. The chain links TRBV28 to TRBJ2-7, with 10 bases fitting TRBD2. CDR3 length: 17 amino acids. Germline V lookup: CDR1 MDHEN, CDR2 SYDVKM. The trim removed 7 bases at V and 2 bases at J, leaving 14 bases unmatched. CDR3 in DNA: TGTGCCAGCACCTCAGGACTAGCGGAAAATATTACCTACGAGCAGTACTCC. It specifies CASTSGLAENITYEQYS.

This clonotype counts as medium-sized (0.01 to 0.1%). V and J are TRBV9 and TRBJ2-3; maybe TRBD2 (5 bases). V was pared by 2 bases and J by 2 bases, with 6 bases between. This CDR3 spans 13 amino acids. Germline CDR1 SGDLS, CDR2 YYNGEE. DNA for the CDR3: TGTGCCAGCAGCGTCGGGAACACAGATACGCAGTATTTT. Its protein product is CASSVGNTDTQYF.

Relative to its sample, this clonotype is medium-sized. The rearrangement uses TRBV6-2 or TRBV6-3 and TRBJ2-7; no reliable D call. V lost 0 bases, J lost 2 bases, and 14 bases lay in between. CDR3 length: 16 amino acids. The germline CDR1 and CDR2 sequences are MNHEY and SVGEGT. The CDR3 nucleotides are TGTGCCAGCAGTTACTCCGGCAAGGACCTTACCTACGAGCAGTACTTC. Translated, it gives CASSYSGKDLTYEQYF.

This clonotype was recorded at least ten times. The chain recombines TRBV6-1 with TRBJ1-5; TRBD1 aligns across 7 bases. J gave up 7 bases and V 5 bases, and 5 bases lay outside the gene matches. Germline lookup yields CDR1 MNHNS and CDR2 SASEGT. The CDR3 has 13 residues. CDR3 nucleotide sequence: TGTGCCAGCAGTAGGGACAGCTTACAGCCCCAGCATTTT. Its translation is CASSRDSLQPQHF.

There are many counts of this clonotype. The J gene is TRBJ2-7, the V gene TRBV6-1, with 11 bases matching TRBD1. Per the germline V gene, CDR1 is MNHNS and CDR2 is SASEGT. This CDR3 is built from 15 residues. V shed 8 bases, J shed 4 bases, and the junction held 10 bases outside the gene matches. CDR3 loop: CASLPGQGAFYEQYF. The CDR3 DNA follows: TGTGCCAGCCTTCCCGGACAGGGGGCTTTTTACGAGCAGTACTTC.

V gene TRBV5-4 combines with J gene TRBJ1-1; D is possibly TRBD1 (6 bases). CDR1 and CDR2 (germline): SGHNT, YYREEE (reference sequence). V lost 5 bases to trimming and J lost 1 base, with 12 bases between them. This CDR3 spans 14 amino acids. The CDR3: CASSDGGPNTEAFF. The DNA of the CDR3 is TGTGCCAGCAGTGATGGGGGGCCGAACACTGAAGCTTTCTTT.

The chain carries TRBV9 and TRBJ2-1, with TRBD2 identical over 11 bases. Germline trimming cut 0 bases from V and 3 bases from J; bases unmatched to any gene: 2. Germline values: CDR1 SGDLS, CDR2 YYNGEE. The CDR3 covers 16 residues. Here the CDR3 reads CASSVVGTSGYNEQFF. The CDR3 bases are TGTGCCAGCAGCGTAGTAGGGACTAGCGGCTACAATGAGCAGTTCTTC.

The chain employs TRBV9 and TRBJ2-1, with TRBD1 matching over 11 bases. CDR1 SGDLS and CDR2 YYNGEE come from the germline V gene. CDR3 length equals 15 residues. J lost 6 bases, V lost 3 bases, and 5 bases had no gene match. CDR3 sequence reads: CASSAPGQGGNEQFF. The CDR3, as DNA: TGTGCCAGCAGCGCTCCGGGACAGGGGGGCAATGAGCAGTTCTTC.

The genes are TRBV12-3 or TRBV12-4 and TRBJ1-5, with TRBD1 as a possible D gene (5 bases). The CDR3 consists of 16 residues. Trimming removed 3 bases at V and 0 bases at J, with 12 bases between. The CDR3 spells CASSLPAGYSNQPQHF. DNA for the CDR3: TGTGCCAGCAGTTTGCCGGCAGGGTATAGCAATCAGCCCCAGCATTTT.

This chain joins TRBV7-9 and TRBJ2-5, with D uncertain. V lost 4 bases, J lost 2 bases, and 8 bases lay in between. Germline V gene lookup returns CDR1 SEHNR and CDR2 FQNEAQ (reference sequence). The CDR3 consists of 13 residues. CDR3 bases: TGTGCCAGCAGCTCACAGCTACAAGAGACCCAGTACTTC. This encodes CASSSQLQETQYF.

The chain joins TRBV7-9 to TRBJ2-7; 10 bases align to TRBD1. The CDR3 is 15 amino acids. V gave up 1 base and J gave up 7 bases; unmatched junction bases: 7. CDR1 SEHNR and CDR2 FQNEAQ come from the germline V gene (reference sequence). The CDR3 reads CASSLVVDRGLEQYF. The CDR3 DNA reads TGTGCCAGCAGCTTAGTTGTCGACAGGGGGCTAGAGCAGTACTTC.

This clonotype occurred a few times. This sequence joins TRBV5-4 and TRBJ2-6; 9 bases agree with TRBD1. The CDR3 has 18 residues. The V gene end was trimmed by 3 bases and the J gene end by 2 bases; junction bases not matched to a gene: 9. Looked up from germline, CDR1 is SGHNT and CDR2 is YYREEE (reference sequence). CDR3 residues: CASSSGTGLYPGANVLTF. The CDR3 DNA reads as TGTGCCAGCAGCTCCGGGACAGGGCTTTATCCTGGGGCCAACGTCCTGACTTTC. The entire variable domain, with the rest obtained from reference TRBV5-4 and TRBJ2-6, is as follows: ETGVTQSPTHLIKTRGQQVTLRCSSQSGHNTVSWYQQALGQGPQFIFQYYREEENGRGNFPPRFSGLQFPNYSSELNVNALELDDSALYLCASSSGTGLYPGANVLTFGAGSRLTVL.

At least ten counts were recorded for this clonotype. The chain links TRBV7-9 to TRBJ2-2; 11 bases map to TRBD2. V lost 4 bases to trimming and J lost 7 bases; unmatched junction nucleotides: 14. Germline lookup yields CDR1 SEHNR and CDR2 FQNEAQ (reference sequence). This CDR3 spans 18 amino acids. The CDR3 sequence is CASSYPRATSGTGGELFF. The CDR3 DNA is TGTGCCAGCAGCTACCCCCGCGCGACTAGCGGGACTGGCGGGGAGCTGTTTTTT.

J is TRBJ2-7 and V is TRBV3-1; D is tentatively TRBD1 or TRBD2 (5 bases each). Germline values: CDR1 LGHDT, CDR2 YNNKEL (reference sequence). This CDR3 is built from 16 residues. Trimming stripped 4 bases from V and 5 bases from J, with 21 bases between. The CDR3 DNA sequence: TGTGCCAGCAGCCGTAGCCGGGACCCTATTCCCCACGAGCAGTACTTC. Translated, it gives CASSRSRDPIPHEQYF.

This clonotype was detected many times. The chain combines TRBV9 with TRBJ2-2; weak D call: TRBD2 (6 bases). Germline V lookup: CDR1 SGDLS, CDR2 YYNGEE. This CDR3 is 16 amino acids long. Trimming removed 0 bases from V and 5 bases from J, with 14 bases in between. The CDR3 DNA reads as TGTGCCAGCAGCGTAGCTACCAGCGGGCTTACCGGGGAGCTGTTTTTT. This gives the protein CASSVATSGLTGELFF.